The TCR beta chain described here comes from a study of shared clonotypes between healthy human individuals. Germline CDR1 reads SGHAT; CDR2 reads FQNNGV. The CDR3 runs 14 residues. The germline V and J ends were trimmed by 0 bases and 1 base, with 5 bases remaining between them. Study-wide results and limits: Only blood was sampled, and tissue TCR repertoires likely differ from blood ones. Rarefaction revealed incomplete sorted-subset sequencing despite large depth.

Using immunoSEQ multiplex PCR, the repertoire was profiled, and TCRdb retains in-frame clones only, with some absent. The profile shows 2 million to 2.5 million clones, approximately 94% of them singletons. Remarks on this clone: Its antigen is still unknown. The identical CDR3 is also encoded by other nucleotide sequences in the sample.

The receptor was derived from a young man in good health. The chain employs TRBV11-2 and TRBJ2-3; unclear D gene. The sequencing input was naive CD4+ T cells sorted from blood. Subset of the sample: CD45RA+ positively selected. The CDR3 loop reads CASSLEGRTDTQYF. DNA of the CDR3: TGTGCCAGCAGCTTAGAGGGTCGCACAGATACGCAGTATTTT.